What follows describes a single T cell receptor (beta chain). In the authors' methods: Estimates of nucleated cell counts were drawn from the amplification of reference gene primers. Repertoires were generated with immunoSEQ multiplex PCR, while TCRdb's copy carries only in-frame clones and drops some. V, J and clone size are those of that table, while D and trimming were read from the DNA. In the table there are under 150,000 clones, around 79% of which are singletons. V was cut by 8 bases and J by 12 bases, with 11 bases left in between. The germline CDR1 and CDR2 sequences are MDHEN and SYDVKM. The CDR3 is 10 residues long. Participants had their cohort set by participant-reported clinical history. The data originate from a study of blood T cell repertoires in COVID-19. Whole-study context: PBMCs, B-cell-depleted T cells, or T cells were the source of the cDNA or gDNA that made up the material.

The sequenced sample was PBMCs or T cells enriched from blood (not recorded which). J is TRBJ2-1 and V is TRBV28; D is undetermined. The TCR was taken from a woman in her 50s who had recovered from COVID-19. The CDR3 DNA sequence: TGTGCCAGCGGCGCCAGGTTGCAGTTCTTC. Its translation is CASGARLQFF.